These 20 T cell receptor beta chains originate from one sample sequenced in a study of blood T cell repertoires in COVID-19. Sequencing was performed with immunoSEQ multiplex PCR; in TCRdb, only in-frame clones are kept and a portion is missing. This table holds over 75,000 clones, just under 80% found once. The sequenced material came from peripheral blood. The receptors shown here come from a human donor in a cohort sampled during active COVID-19.

The chain carries TRBV2 and TRBJ1-2, with D possibly being TRBD1 (5 bases). This CDR3 has 12 residues. Germline V gene sequence: CDR1 SNHLY, CDR2 FYNNEI. V was trimmed by 6 bases and J by 4 bases, leaving 9 bases between them. The CDR3 DNA reads as TGTGCCAGCAGAAGGGGACTCTATGGCTACACCTTC. Translation gives CASRRGLYGYTF.

This clone was observed a few times. The chain recombines TRBV29-1 with TRBJ2-2, with D possibly matching TRBD1 (5 bases). The V and J ends lost 5 bases and 0 bases respectively, with 13 bases between them. Looked up from germline, CDR1 is SQVTM and CDR2 is ANQGSEA. The CDR3 length is 15 residues. The CDR3 DNA reads TGCAGCGTTATAGACAGTGTGACGAACACCGGGGAGCTGTTTTTT. This gives the protein CSVIDSVTNTGELFF.

The V and J genes are TRBV5-1 and TRBJ1-2; D unclear. The CDR3 contains 15 residues. Trimming pared 0 bases from V and 0 bases from J, leaving 9 bases between. The germline CDR1 and CDR2 sequences are SGHRS and YFSETQ. CDR3 bases: TGCGCCAGCAGCTTGGATGGCCGATCTAACTATGGCTACACCTTC. It is translated as CASSLDGRSNYGYTF. The full variable domain, rest sourced from reference TRBV5-1 and TRBJ1-2, is KAGVTQTPRYLIKTRGQQVTLSCSPISGHRSVSWYQQTPGQGLQFLFEYFSETQRNKGNFPGRFSGRQFSNSRSEMNVSTLELGDSALYLCASSLDGRSNYGYTFGSGTRLTVV.

V is TRBV5-6 and J is TRBJ2-4; TRBD2 might be the D (5 bases). Trimming removed 5 bases from V and 2 bases from J, with 14 bases in between. This CDR3 has 15 amino acids. Looked up from germline, CDR1 is SGHDT and CDR2 is YYEEEE. CDR3 in amino acids: CASSPRGASKNIQYF. DNA of the CDR3: TGTGCCAGCAGTCCCCGGGGTGCATCCAAAAACATTCAGTACTTC.

This clone was counted only a few times. The J gene is TRBJ1-3, the V gene TRBV14; 8 nucleotides match TRBD1. CDR1 and CDR2 (germline): SGHDN, FVKESK. Germline trimming cut 3 bases from V and 2 bases from J; bases unmatched to any gene: 9. The CDR3 runs 17 residues. The DNA for the CDR3 is TGTGCCAGCAGCCATCGACAGGGGAAAGGCCCTGGAAACACCATATATTTT. It specifies CASSHRQGKGPGNTIYF.

The chain combines TRBV7-3 with TRBJ2-1; 9 bases map to TRBD1. V shed 4 bases and J 4 bases; nucleotides not matched to a gene: 5. This CDR3 has 15 residues. CDR1 and CDR2 from the germline V gene are SGHTA and FQGTGA. The CDR3 sequence is CASSSVGTGYNEQFF. In nucleotides, the CDR3 is TGTGCCAGCAGCTCAGTGGGGACAGGGTACAATGAGCAGTTCTTC.

The chain has TRBV6-5 and TRBJ1-5; D unresolved. V was shortened by 6 bases and J by 0 bases, with 9 bases between the two germline ends. The CDR3 is 14 amino acids. Germline V gene data show CDR1 as MNHEY and CDR2 as SVGAGI. The CDR3, as DNA: TGTGCCAGCAGGGCACAGAATAGCAATCAGCCCCAGCATTTT. It is translated as CASRAQNSNQPQHF.

The chain joins TRBV3-1 (or the pseudogene TRBV3-2) to TRBJ1-3, with 10 bases fitting TRBD1. The V segment lost 6 bases and the J segment 5 bases; nucleotides outside the gene matches: 10. Germline V gene lookup returns CDR1 LGHDT and CDR2 YNNKEL (reference sequence). There are 16 residues in the CDR3. This CDR3 is CASRNSDRGRRNTIYF. The CDR3, as DNA: TGTGCCAGCAGGAACTCGGACAGGGGGAGAAGAAACACCATATATTTT.

The CDR3 spells CASSPGTEINSPLHF. For the CDR3, the DNA is TGTGCCAGCAGTCCCGGGACAGAGATTAATTCACCCCTCCACTTT. The chain joins TRBV14 to TRBJ1-6, with TRBD1 identical over 7 bases. The CDR3 loop spans 15 amino acids. With V trimmed by 6 bases and J by 6 bases, 8 bases remained unmatched. Germline V gene sequence: CDR1 SGHDN, CDR2 FVKESK. The full variable domain, with the rest looked up from reference TRBV14 and TRBJ1-6, is EAGVTQFPSHSVIEKGQTVTLRCDPISGHDNLYWYRRVMGKEIKFLLHFVKESKQDESGMPNNRFLAERTGGTYSTLKVQPAELEDSGVYFCASSPGTEINSPLHFGNGTRLTVT.

This clone came up once. This rearrangement joins TRBV5-4 to TRBJ2-1; the D gene is possibly TRBD2 (6 bases). V was cut by 5 bases and J by 5 bases, with 14 bases left in between. The CDR3 extends over 14 amino acids. In germline, CDR1 is SGHNT, CDR2 YYREEE (reference sequence). CDR3 DNA: TGTGCCAGCAGTTACCTGGGAGGCCACAATGAGCAGTTCTTC. This encodes CASSYLGGHNEQFF.

This chain uses TRBV2 with TRBJ1-2; D perhaps matches TRBD1 (6 bases). The length of the CDR3 is 13 residues. Germline V gene data show CDR1 as SNHLY and CDR2 as FYNNEI. The V end lost 3 bases, the J end lost 9 bases, and 14 bases lay between the germline ends. CDR3 nucleotides: TGTGCCAGCAGTGACGTACAGGGCAGTAGCTACACCTTC. Amino acid sequence: CASSDVQGSSYTF.

V and J are TRBV28 and TRBJ2-3; D remains unclear. The CDR3 is 11 residues long. The germline V and J ends were trimmed by 8 bases and 7 bases, with 10 bases remaining between them. Germline V gives CDR1 MDHEN, CDR2 SYDVKM. The CDR3 bases are TGTGCCAGCGATGGGCCGTATACGCAGTATTTT. Translating gives CASDGPYTQYF.

This sequence joins TRBV5-6 and TRBJ1-4, with D possibly being TRBD1 (6 bases). V was clipped by 4 bases and J by 10 bases, with 17 bases between them. The CDR3 spans 14 residues. CDR1 is SGHDT, CDR2 YYEEEE, per germline. The CDR3 region has the DNA TGTGCCAGCAGCCCAGGGGAGGGCTTTGGAAAACTGTTTTTT. It encodes CASSPGEGFGKLFF.

The chain employs TRBV3-1 (or the pseudogene TRBV3-2) and TRBJ1-1; tentative D call: TRBD1 (6 bases). Germline V gives CDR1 LGHDT, CDR2 YNNKEL (reference sequence). The ends were cut back, 0 bases at V and 9 bases at J, with 14 bases in the middle. The CDR3 totals 14 residues. In DNA form, the CDR3 reads TGTGCCAGCAGCCAAGACTTTACCGGGGGGCAAGCTTTCTTT. Translating it yields CASSQDFTGGQAFF.

The table lists this clone with a count of one. V gene TRBV6-5 combines with J gene TRBJ2-3; 8 bases fit TRBD1. V shed 0 bases, J shed 3 bases, and the junction held 5 bases outside the gene matches. The CDR3 is 16 amino acids. Looked up from germline, CDR1 is MNHEY and CDR2 is SVGAGI. CDR3 loop: CASSYSGRGRTDTQYF. DNA for the CDR3: TGTGCCAGCAGTTACTCGGGCAGGGGGCGAACAGATACGCAGTATTTT.

The V gene is TRBV30, the J gene TRBJ2-7, with 8 nucleotides matching TRBD2. The CDR3 consists of 15 residues. V shed 0 bases, J shed 3 bases, and the junction held 7 bases outside the gene matches. CDR1 is GTSNPN, CDR2 SVGIG, per germline (reference sequence). The CDR3 loop is CAWSVRDSGVYEQYF. The CDR3 bases are TGTGCCTGGAGTGTACGGGATAGCGGGGTCTACGAGCAGTACTTC.

The V call is TRBV5-1, the J call TRBJ2-4; 11 positions match TRBD1. CDR3 length: 19 amino acids. V lost 4 bases to trimming and J lost 2 bases; unmatched junction nucleotides: 14. Germline values: CDR1 SGHRS, CDR2 YFSETQ. The CDR3 protein is CASSLLGTGGSESKNIQYF. For the CDR3, the DNA is TGCGCCAGCAGCCTATTGGGGACAGGGGGATCTGAGTCCAAAAACATTCAGTACTTC. The entire variable domain, with the rest obtained from reference TRBV5-1 and TRBJ2-4, is as follows: KAGVTQTPRYLIKTRGQQVTLSCSPISGHRSVSWYQQTPGQGLQFLFEYFSETQRNKGNFPGRFSGRQFSNSRSEMNVSTLELGDSALYLCASSLLGTGGSESKNIQYFGAGTRLSVL.

The rearrangement links TRBV14 to TRBJ2-5; D gene ambiguous. This CDR3 is 14 amino acids long. Trimming pared 0 bases from V and 7 bases from J, leaving 12 bases between. Germline lookup yields CDR1 SGHDN and CDR2 FVKESK. In DNA, the CDR3 is TGTGCCAGCAGCCAAGATGGCCCTAGTGGGACCCAGTACTTC. Encoded protein: CASSQDGPSGTQYF.

The chain employs TRBV13 and TRBJ1-1; no definite D call. Germline V gene sequence: CDR1 PRHDT, CDR2 FYEKMQ (reference sequence). The V gene lost 1 base and the J gene lost 1 base, with 4 bases spanning the gap. The CDR3 contains 13 residues. The CDR3 DNA reads as TGTGCCAGCAGCTTAGCGCGGAACACTGAAGCTTTCTTT. Translated: CASSLARNTEAFF.

This rearrangement joins TRBV19 to TRBJ1-1; unclear D gene. The CDR3 totals 16 residues. V was cut by 9 bases and J by 0 bases, with 20 bases left in between. The germline CDR1 and CDR2 sequences are LNHDA and SQIVND (reference sequence). The CDR3 here is CASSGILVRMNTEAFF. As DNA, the CDR3 is TGTGCCAGCAGCGGAATTCTCGTTCGAATGAACACTGAAGCTTTCTTT.